A selection of T cell receptor beta chains follows, all from one sample in a study of T cells in Graves' hyperthyroidism and ophthalmopathy. TCRdb re-analysed the multiplex PCR reads in MiXCR, keeping a single row per CDR3 protein. The sample has hundreds of thousands of distinct CDR3 sequences; 11% to 15% are singletons. The sequenced sample was blood. The receptors originated from a woman younger than 35 with Graves' hyperthyroidism. Both conserved end residues are part of each CDR3. Each record gives: CDR3 protein, CDR3 DNA, J gene, D gene, V gene, clone size. A D gene is named only where the DNA matches it firmly. Expanded clones are given a class, and other clones once, few, many or no size at all.

CDR3 protein: CASSAGVDSRSEQYF
CDR3 DNA: TGCGCCAGCAGCGCCGGGGTGGACAGTCGCTCCGAGCAGTACTTC
J gene: TRBJ2-7
D gene: .
V gene: TRBV5-1
clone size: many

CDR3 protein: CASSPRQGTKTEAFF
CDR3 DNA: TGTGCCAGCAGCCCCCGACAGGGGACGAAAACTGAAGCTTTCTTT
J gene: TRBJ1-1
D gene: TRBD1
V gene: TRBV11-3
clone size: many

CDR3 protein: CASGAGAWSGQETQYF
CDR3 DNA: TGTGCCAGTGGGGCGGGGGCTTGGAGCGGTCAAGAGACCCAGTACTTC
J gene: TRBJ2-5
D gene: .
V gene: TRBV7-2
clone size: many

CDR3 protein: CSASVTGLNSPLHF
CDR3 DNA: TGCAGTGCTAGTGTCACAGGACTGAATTCACCCCTCCACTTT
J gene: TRBJ1-6
D gene: .
V gene: TRBV20-1
clone size: few

CDR3 protein: CASSSETGVGEQYF
CDR3 DNA: TGTGCCAGCAGCTCTGAGACAGGGGTCGGCGAGCAGTACTTC
J gene: TRBJ2-7
D gene: TRBD1
V gene: TRBV7-6
clone size: .

CDR3 protein: CAGRTAPNQPQHF
CDR3 DNA: TGTGCCGGTCGGACGGCCCCGAATCAGCCCCAGCATTTT
J gene: TRBJ1-5
D gene: .
V gene: TRBV28
clone size: many

CDR3 protein: CASSRGTSDNEQFF
CDR3 DNA: TGTGCCAGTAGTAGGGGGACTAGCGACAATGAGCAGTTCTTC
J gene: TRBJ2-1
D gene: TRBD2
V gene: TRBV19
clone size: .

CDR3 protein: CASRGQQSSGNTIYF
CDR3 DNA: TGTGCCAGCAGAGGACAGCAGAGCTCTGGAAACACCATATATTTT
J gene: TRBJ1-3
D gene: .
V gene: TRBV6-2/TRBV6-3
clone size: .

CDR3 protein: CASSLFVEGYEQYF
CDR3 DNA: TGTGCCAGCAGTTTATTTGTTGAGGGCTACGAGCAGTACTTC
J gene: TRBJ2-7
D gene: .
V gene: TRBV28
clone size: many

CDR3 protein: CASSLDGLAGVGTQYF
CDR3 DNA: TGTGCCAGCAGTCTTGATGGACTAGCGGGAGTCGGTACGCAGTATTTT
J gene: TRBJ2-3
D gene: TRBD2
V gene: TRBV27
clone size: .

CDR3 protein: CATSNDRRAFF
CDR3 DNA: TGTGCCACCAGTAATGACAGGCGCGCTTTCTTT
J gene: TRBJ1-1
D gene: .
V gene: TRBV24-1
clone size: .

CDR3 protein: CASSQGTGPYEQYF
CDR3 DNA: TGTGCCAGCAGCCAAGGGACAGGGCCCTACGAGCAGTACTTC
J gene: TRBJ2-7
D gene: TRBD1
V gene: TRBV3-1
clone size: many

CDR3 protein: CSATRGRRGTEAFF
CDR3 DNA: TGCAGTGCTACCAGGGGGCGCCGGGGCACTGAAGCTTTCTTT
J gene: TRBJ1-1
D gene: TRBD1
V gene: TRBV20-1
clone size: many

CDR3 protein: CSARVWGSNQPQHF
CDR3 DNA: TGCAGTGCTAGAGTCTGGGGTAGCAATCAGCCCCAGCATTTT
J gene: TRBJ1-5
D gene: .
V gene: TRBV20-1
clone size: .